The 15 T cell receptor beta chains below come from one sample, sequenced in a study of blood T cells in healthy people across ages (dated by TCRdb to about 2015). Receptor libraries were prepared by 5' RACE. A second about 7 to 12 cycle PCR used a sample-barcoded 5' primer and a J-beta primer mix. In TCRdb, the public reads were trimmed at Q25 with fastp and aligned with MiXCR, with productive beta chains retained. For every CDR3 protein sequence, its rows merge into one entry that carries the most common genes and DNA. The sample contains over 1,500,000 distinct CDR3 sequences, about 39% of them found a single time. The ten largest clones take up more than 20% of the sample. The material sequenced was blood. All receptors come from a human donor in good health.

This chain connects TRBV20-1 to TRBJ2-1; 9 bases match TRBD2. Germline CDR1 reads DFQATT; CDR2 reads SNEGSKA (reference sequence). The junction had 5 bases not matched to a gene; V was cut back by 2 bases and J by 9 bases. There are 13 residues in the CDR3. CDR3 sequence reads: CSARLRRGGEQFF. CDR3 DNA sequence: TGCAGTGCTAGATTAAGGCGGGGGGGTGAGCAGTTCTTC.

The chain has TRBV25-1 and TRBJ1-2; 8 bases agree with TRBD1. The CDR3 is 11 residues long. Germline CDR1 MGHDK, CDR2 SYGVNS. J was trimmed by 6 bases and V by 8 bases; bases with no gene match: 2. CDR3 DNA: TGTGCCAGCTTGGGACAGGATGGCTACACCTTC. Protein product: CASLGQDGYTF.

The rearrangement joins TRBV7-2 to TRBJ1-5; no firm D call. Germline loops: CDR1 SGHTA, CDR2 FQGNSA. The V end lost 8 bases, the J end lost 0 bases, and 5 bases lay between the germline ends. The CDR3 is 12 residues long. CDR3 DNA sequence: TGTGCCAGCGCCGCTAGCAATCAGCCCCAGCATTTT. Translated, it gives CASAASNQPQHF.

This clonotype was recorded a few times. The chain is built from TRBV7-2 and TRBJ2-1; 7 bases map to TRBD2. J was trimmed by 0 bases and V by 7 bases; bases with no gene match: 6. Germline CDR1 and CDR2: SGHTA and FQGNSA. CDR3 length: 15 residues. The chain's CDR3 is CASIRGTISYNEQFF. For the CDR3, the DNA is TGTGCCAGCATCCGAGGGACTATCTCCTACAATGAGCAGTTCTTC.

The chain links TRBV9 to TRBJ1-2, with a weak D call TRBD1 (6 bases). The V gene lost 3 bases and the J gene lost 8 bases, with 17 bases spanning the gap. The length of the CDR3 is 14 residues. Germline assignment: CDR1 SGDLS and CDR2 YYNGEE. The CDR3 DNA sequence: TGTGCCAGCAGCGAGGGGGGTGCCCTCGCAGGCTACACCTTC. It encodes CASSEGGALAGYTF.

In DNA, the CDR3 is TGTGCCAGCAGTTTAAGGACGAATTCACCCCTCCACTTT. Protein: CASSLRTNSPLHF. This chain connects TRBV28 to TRBJ1-6; D remains ambiguous. V was trimmed by 2 bases and J by 7 bases, leaving 6 bases between them. CDR3 length equals 13 residues. CDR1 and CDR2 from the germline V gene are MDHEN and SYDVKM.

This clonotype has a handful of counts. The rearrangement uses TRBV6-5 and TRBJ2-1; the match to TRBD2 covers 7 bases. The length of the CDR3 is 15 residues. The germline gives CDR1 MNHEY, CDR2 SVGAGI. The trim removed 2 bases at V and 4 bases at J, leaving 5 bases unmatched. CDR3 nucleotides: TGTGCCAGCAGTTACGGACTAGTAAGGTACAATGAGCAGTTCTTC. Its protein is CASSYGLVRYNEQFF.

The gene calls are TRBV18 and TRBJ2-1; no firm D call. There are 15 residues in the CDR3. V lost 0 bases, J lost 3 bases, and 9 bases lay in between. Germline CDR1 is KGHSH and CDR2 is LQKENI. The CDR3, as DNA: TGTGCCAGCTCACCACCGGGATCTGTCTACAATGAGCAGTTCTTC. Its protein product is CASSPPGSVYNEQFF.

This clonotype turned up a few times. The rearrangement links TRBV4-3 to TRBJ2-4, with a weak D call TRBD2 (6 bases). Germline loops: CDR1 LGHNA, CDR2 YSLEER. V lost 1 base to trimming and J lost 6 bases, with 13 bases between them. The CDR3 is 15 amino acids. The CDR3 loop reads CASSQGVGEVNIQYF. CDR3 DNA sequence: TGCGCCAGCAGCCAAGGTGTCGGGGAGGTAAACATTCAGTACTTC.

Remarks on this clonotype: A read error may produce the germline difference seen at one junction end. This chain joins TRBV7-6 and TRBJ2-3, with D maybe TRBD1 (5 bases). CDR1 is SGHVS and CDR2 is FNYEAQ in the germline V gene. The CDR3 sequence is 17 residues long. CDR3 DNA: TGTGCCAGCAGCTTAGTCTCGGTTGACAGTTGGGCAGACACGCAGTATTTT. It translates to CASSLVSVDSWADTQYF.

The genes are TRBV6-5 and TRBJ1-5; TRBD1 matches at 8 bases. With V trimmed by 5 bases and J by 0 bases, 3 bases remained unmatched. Germline CDR1 MNHEY, CDR2 SVGAGI. This CDR3 contains 15 residues. The CDR3 DNA is TGTGCCAGCAGTGACAGGGGTAGTAGCAATCAGCCCCAGCATTTT. Amino acid sequence: CASSDRGSSNQPQHF.

There are a few counts of this clonotype. This CDR3 is CSAAGLQRTYGYTF. The CDR3 DNA follows: TGCAGTGCAGCGGGCCTCCAACGGACATATGGCTACACCTTC. The rearrangement uses TRBV20-1 and TRBJ1-2, with D possibly matching TRBD1 (5 bases). V was clipped by 6 bases and J by 5 bases, with 19 bases between them. The germline V gene encodes CDR1 DFQATT and CDR2 SNEGSKA (reference sequence). This CDR3 is 14 amino acids long.

This rearrangement joins TRBV4-2 to TRBJ1-2; 8 nucleotides line up with TRBD1. Germline V gene sequence: CDR1 LGHNA, CDR2 YNFKEQ. V shed 4 bases, J shed 6 bases, and the junction held 10 bases outside the gene matches. The CDR3 is 15 residues long. For the CDR3, the DNA is TGTGCCAGCAGCCCCCCCGACAGGGGAGGGAATGGCTACACCTTC. Protein product: CASSPPDRGGNGYTF.

CDR3 nucleotide sequence: TGCAGTGCTAGAGGGGGGTTTGGTTCCTACGAGCAGTACTTC. Its protein product is CSARGGFGSYEQYF. This chain connects TRBV20-1 to TRBJ2-7, with D perhaps assigned TRBD1 or TRBD2 (5 bases each). The CDR3 loop spans 14 amino acids. In germline, CDR1 is DFQATT, CDR2 SNEGSKA (reference sequence). V lost 1 base, J lost 1 base, and 11 bases lay in between.

This clonotype was picked up a small number of times. The chain is built from TRBV7-2 and TRBJ2-1; TRBD2 matches 7 bases. The J call is doubtful: the DNA matches TRBJ2-7 better. Germline CDR1 and CDR2: SGHTA and FQGNSA. The CDR3 totals 14 residues. CDR3 in amino acids: CASSFSGDYNEQYF. The CDR3 coding sequence is TGTGCCAGCAGCTTCAGCGGGGACTACAATGAGCAGTACTTC.